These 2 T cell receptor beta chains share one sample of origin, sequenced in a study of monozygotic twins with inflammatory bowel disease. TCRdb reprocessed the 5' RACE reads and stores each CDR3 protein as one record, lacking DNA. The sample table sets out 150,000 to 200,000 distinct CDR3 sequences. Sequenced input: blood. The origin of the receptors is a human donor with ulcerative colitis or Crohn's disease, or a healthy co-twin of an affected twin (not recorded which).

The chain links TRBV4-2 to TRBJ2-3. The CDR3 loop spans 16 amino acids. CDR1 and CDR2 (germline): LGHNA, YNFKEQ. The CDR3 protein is CASSQGLAASTDTQYF.

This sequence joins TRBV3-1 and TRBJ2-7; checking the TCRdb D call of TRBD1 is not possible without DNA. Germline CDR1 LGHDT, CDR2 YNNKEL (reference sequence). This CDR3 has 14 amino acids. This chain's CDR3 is CASSQEVRGSEQYF.